This T cell receptor beta chain was captured by sequencing in a study of identical twins. The CDR3 is 17 residues long. V was trimmed by 3 bases and J by 2 bases, leaving 19 bases between them. Germline-derived CDR1 and CDR2 are MDHEN and SYDVKM. TCRdb used MiXCR to reprocess the 5' RACE reads, holding one entry per CDR3 protein. This table holds approximately 470,000 distinct CDR3 sequences, 12% to 15% found once. The same specimen was also included in a second study, on yellow fever vaccine responses in identical twins.

The sample taken for sequencing was CD4+ T cells sorted from blood. This clonotype was sampled from a woman under 30 in good health. The J gene is TRBJ2-5, the V gene TRBV28; a possible D gene is TRBD2 (6 bases). In DNA form, the CDR3 reads TGTGCCAGCAGTTTCCGTGGAAGGAGGGGATTACAAGAGACCCAGTACTTC. It yields the protein CASSFRGRRGLQETQYF.